The clone carrying this T cell receptor beta chain was counted only a few times. Its antigen is currently unknown. Expressed TCRB transcripts were sequenced after all isolated RNA was converted to cDNA. TCRdb's table, derived via immunoSEQ multiplex PCR, lists solely in-frame clones and lacks some. The sample lists some 120,000 clones, 15% to 20% occurring once. The record originates from a study of beta chain features in type 1 diabetes. Notes on the study in general: Type 1 diabetes patients had TCRB CDR3s that were shorter (moderately but significantly so) in all four CD4+ subsets.

Germline V CDR1 and CDR2: MDHEN, SYDVKM. The CDR3 sequence is 13 residues long. Trimming left V 3 bases short and J 4 bases short, with 9 bases between. The chain couples TRBV28 to TRBJ1-2, with unresolved D. The TCR was taken from a man between 18 and 29 years old with type 1 diabetes. Sequences were obtained from central memory CD4+ T cells from blood. CDR3 nucleotide sequence: TGTGCCAGCAGTTTGACCGTCTCCTATGGCTACACCTTC. Amino acid sequence: CASSLTVSYGYTF.